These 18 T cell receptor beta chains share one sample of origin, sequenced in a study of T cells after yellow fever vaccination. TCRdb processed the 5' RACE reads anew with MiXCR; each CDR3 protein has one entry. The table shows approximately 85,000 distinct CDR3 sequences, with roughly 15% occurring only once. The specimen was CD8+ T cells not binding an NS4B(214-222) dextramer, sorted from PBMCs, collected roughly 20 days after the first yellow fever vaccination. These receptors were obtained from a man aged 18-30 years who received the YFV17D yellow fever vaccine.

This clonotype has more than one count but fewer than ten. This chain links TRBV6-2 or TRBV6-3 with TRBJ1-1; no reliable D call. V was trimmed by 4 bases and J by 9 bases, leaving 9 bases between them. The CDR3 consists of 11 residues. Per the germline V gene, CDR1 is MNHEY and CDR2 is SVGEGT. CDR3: CASSSVRKAFF. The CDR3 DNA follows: TGTGCCAGCAGTTCGGTAAGGAAAGCTTTCTTT.

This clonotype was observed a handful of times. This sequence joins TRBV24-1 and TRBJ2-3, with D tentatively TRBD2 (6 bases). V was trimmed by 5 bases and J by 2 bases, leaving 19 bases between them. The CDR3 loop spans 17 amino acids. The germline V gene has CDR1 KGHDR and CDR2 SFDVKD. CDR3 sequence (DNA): TGTGCCACCAGTGGGGGAGGAGTTGACTCACCCACAGATACGCAGTATTTT. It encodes CATSGGGVDSPTDTQYF.

CDR3 sequence: CASSQELAGLDTQYF. The CDR3 DNA reads TGCGCCAGCAGCCAAGAACTAGCGGGTTTAGATACGCAGTATTTT. The V and J genes are TRBV4-3 and TRBJ2-3, with 9 nucleotides matching TRBD2. The CDR3 runs to 15 residues. Germline V lookup: CDR1 LGHNA, CDR2 YSLEER. Trimming removed 0 bases from V and 5 bases from J; junction bases left unmatched: 3.

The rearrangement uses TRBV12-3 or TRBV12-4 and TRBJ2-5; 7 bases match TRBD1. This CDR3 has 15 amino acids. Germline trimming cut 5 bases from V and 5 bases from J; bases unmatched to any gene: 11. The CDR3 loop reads CASSLDRAGRETQYF. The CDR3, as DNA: TGTGCCAGCAGTCTCGACAGGGCCGGAAGGGAGACCCAGTACTTC.

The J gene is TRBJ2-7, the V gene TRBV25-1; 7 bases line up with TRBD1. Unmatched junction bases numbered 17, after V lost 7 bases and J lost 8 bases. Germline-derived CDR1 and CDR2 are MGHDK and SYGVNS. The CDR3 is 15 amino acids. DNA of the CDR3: TGTGCCAGCAACCGGCGCAGGGGGATATTGTACAAGCAGTACGTC. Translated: CASNRRRGILYKQYV.

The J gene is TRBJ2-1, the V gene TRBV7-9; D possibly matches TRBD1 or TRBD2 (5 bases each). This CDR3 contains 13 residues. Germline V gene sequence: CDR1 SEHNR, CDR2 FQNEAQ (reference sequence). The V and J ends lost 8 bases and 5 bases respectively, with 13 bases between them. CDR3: CASLGAFNNEQFF. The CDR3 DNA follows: TGTGCCAGCCTCGGGGCGTTTAACAATGAGCAGTTCTTC.

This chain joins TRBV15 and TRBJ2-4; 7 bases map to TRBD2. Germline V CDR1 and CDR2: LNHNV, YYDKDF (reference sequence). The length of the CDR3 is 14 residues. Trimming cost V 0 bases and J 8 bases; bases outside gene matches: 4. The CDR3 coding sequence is TGTGCCACCAGCAGAGATGAGGCGGGGGACATTCAGTACTTC. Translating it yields CATSRDEAGDIQYF.

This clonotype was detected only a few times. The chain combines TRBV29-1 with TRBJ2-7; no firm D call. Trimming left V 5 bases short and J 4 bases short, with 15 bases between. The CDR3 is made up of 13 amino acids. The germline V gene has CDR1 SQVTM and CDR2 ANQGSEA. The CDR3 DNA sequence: TGCAGCGTTAGTTTGGCAGAAATTTACGAGCAGTACTTC. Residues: CSVSLAEIYEQYF.

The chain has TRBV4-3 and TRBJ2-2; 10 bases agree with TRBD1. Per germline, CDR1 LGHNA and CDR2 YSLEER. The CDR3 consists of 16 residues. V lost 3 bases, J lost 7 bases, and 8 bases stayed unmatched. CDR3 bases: TGCGCCAGCAGCCAGGGGGTGGGACAGGGGAACGGGGAGCTGTTTTTT. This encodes CASSQGVGQGNGELFF.

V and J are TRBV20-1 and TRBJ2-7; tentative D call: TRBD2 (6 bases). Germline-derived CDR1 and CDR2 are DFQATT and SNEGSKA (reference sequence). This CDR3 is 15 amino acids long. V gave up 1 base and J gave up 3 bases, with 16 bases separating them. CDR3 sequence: CSARGPLEGVYEQYF. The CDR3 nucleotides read TGCAGTGCTAGAGGCCCTCTGGAGGGAGTCTACGAGCAGTACTTC.

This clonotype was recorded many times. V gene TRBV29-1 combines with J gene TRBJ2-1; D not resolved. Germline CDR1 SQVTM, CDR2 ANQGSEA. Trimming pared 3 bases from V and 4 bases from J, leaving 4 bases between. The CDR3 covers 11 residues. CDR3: CSVDPYNEQFF. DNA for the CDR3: TGCAGCGTTGACCCTTACAATGAGCAGTTCTTC.

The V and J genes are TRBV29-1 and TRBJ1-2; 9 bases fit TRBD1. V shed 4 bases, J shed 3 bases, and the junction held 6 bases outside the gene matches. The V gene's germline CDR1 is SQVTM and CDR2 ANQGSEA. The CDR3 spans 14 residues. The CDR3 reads CSVGPRTGDYGYTF. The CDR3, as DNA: TGCAGCGTTGGCCCTCGGACAGGGGACTATGGCTACACCTTC.

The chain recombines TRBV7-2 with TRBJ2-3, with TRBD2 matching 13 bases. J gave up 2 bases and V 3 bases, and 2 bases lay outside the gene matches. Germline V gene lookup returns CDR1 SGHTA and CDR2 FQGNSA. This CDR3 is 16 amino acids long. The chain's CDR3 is CASSFTSGGATDTQYF. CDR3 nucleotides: TGTGCCAGCAGCTTTACTAGCGGGGGGGCCACAGATACGCAGTATTTT.

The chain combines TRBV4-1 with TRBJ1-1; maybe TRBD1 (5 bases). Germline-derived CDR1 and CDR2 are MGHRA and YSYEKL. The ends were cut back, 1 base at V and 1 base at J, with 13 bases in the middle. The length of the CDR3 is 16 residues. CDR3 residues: CASSQVLSGGNTEAFF. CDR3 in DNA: TGCGCCAGCAGCCAAGTTCTATCTGGGGGGAACACTGAAGCTTTCTTT.

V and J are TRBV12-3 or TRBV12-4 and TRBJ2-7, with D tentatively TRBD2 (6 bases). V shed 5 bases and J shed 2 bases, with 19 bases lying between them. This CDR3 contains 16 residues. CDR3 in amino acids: CASSHTGAGVTYEQYF. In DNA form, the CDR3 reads TGTGCCAGCAGTCACACGGGAGCGGGCGTGACCTACGAGCAGTACTTC.

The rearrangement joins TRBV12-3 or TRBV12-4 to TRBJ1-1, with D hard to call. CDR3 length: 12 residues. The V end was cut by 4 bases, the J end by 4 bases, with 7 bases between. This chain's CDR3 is CASSSTSTEAFF. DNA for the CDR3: TGTGCCAGCAGTTCTACGAGCACTGAAGCTTTCTTT.

The CDR3 is CASSELTGGPESAQHF. DNA for the CDR3: TGTGCCAGCAGTGAATTGACAGGGGGACCAGAATCAGCCCAGCATTTT. V is TRBV2 and J is TRBJ1-5; TRBD1 matches 9 bases. V trimming: 2 bases; J trimming: 11 bases; junction bases outside the gene matches: 13. Germline V gene lookup returns CDR1 SNHLY and CDR2 FYNNEI. This CDR3 is built from 16 residues.

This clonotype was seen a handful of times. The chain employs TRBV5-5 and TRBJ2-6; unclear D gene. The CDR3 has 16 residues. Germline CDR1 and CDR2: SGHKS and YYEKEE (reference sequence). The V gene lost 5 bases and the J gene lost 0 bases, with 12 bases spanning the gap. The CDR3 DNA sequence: TGTGCCAGCAGGCAGGTTATGGTCTCTGGGGCCAACGTCCTGACTTTC. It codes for CASRQVMVSGANVLTF. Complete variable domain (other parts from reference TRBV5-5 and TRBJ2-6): DAGVTQSPTHLIKTRGQQVTLRCSPISGHKSVSWYQQVLGQGPQFIFQYYEKEERGRGNFPDRFSARQFPNYSSELNVNALLLGDSALYLCASRQVMVSGANVLTFGAGSRLTVL.